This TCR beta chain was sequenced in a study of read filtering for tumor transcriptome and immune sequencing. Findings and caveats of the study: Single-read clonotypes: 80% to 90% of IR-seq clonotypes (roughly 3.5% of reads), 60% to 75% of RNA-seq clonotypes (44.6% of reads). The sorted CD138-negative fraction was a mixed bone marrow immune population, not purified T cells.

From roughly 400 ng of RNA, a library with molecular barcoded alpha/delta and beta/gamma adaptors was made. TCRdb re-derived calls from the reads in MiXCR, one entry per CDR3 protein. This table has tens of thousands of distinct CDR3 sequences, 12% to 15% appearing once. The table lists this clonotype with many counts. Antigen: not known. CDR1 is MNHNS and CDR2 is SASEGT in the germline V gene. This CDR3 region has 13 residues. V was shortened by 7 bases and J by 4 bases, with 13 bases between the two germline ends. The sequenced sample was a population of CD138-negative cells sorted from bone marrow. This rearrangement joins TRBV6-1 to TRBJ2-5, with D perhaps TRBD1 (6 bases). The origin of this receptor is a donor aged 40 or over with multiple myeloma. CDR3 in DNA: TGTGCCAGCACCCCTCGAGGGGGAGAGACCCAGTACTTC. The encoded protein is CASTPRGGETQYF.